This T cell receptor beta chain came from a study of cytomegalovirus exposure and HLA in healthy donors. Overall study findings and caveats: Most sequenced TCRs were rare (though some public TCRs occurred in many donors).

Remarks on this clone: Its antigen is not known.

Germline V gives CDR1 SGHKS, CDR2 YYEKEE (reference sequence). The CDR3 loop spans 17 amino acids. V lost 2 bases, J lost 2 bases, and 12 bases stayed unmatched. Assay used: immunoSEQ multiplex PCR; TCRdb lists only in-frame clones, some missing. Among 150,000 to 200,000 clones, about 90% were seen once, and the ten largest hold 3% to 3.5%. This chain connects TRBV5-5 to TRBJ1-2; 7 positions agree with TRBD1. Sequencing was performed on PBMCs. This clonotype was sampled from a woman under 30 in good health and CMV-seropositive. CDR3 coding DNA: TGTGCCAGCAGCTTAGCGCCGGGACAGTCCCCGAACTATGGCTACACCTTC. This sequence encodes CASSLAPGQSPNYGYTF.